A selection of T cell receptor beta chains follows, all from one sample in a study of blood T cell repertoires in COVID-19. The repertoire was sequenced with immunoSEQ multiplex PCR; TCRdb's copy has only in-frame clones and lacks some. This table holds around 280,000 clones, approximately 83% found once. The sequenced sample was peripheral blood. All receptors come from a woman under 40 who had recovered from COVID-19. Both conserved end residues are part of each CDR3. A D gene is named only where the DNA matches it firmly. Not all rows give a size; the values are once, few, many and, for expanded clones, a class.

>-|TRBJ2-2|-|TRBV19
CASSLQGSTGELFF
TGTGCCAGTAGTCTTCAGGGTAGCACCGGGGAGCTGTTTTTT
>TRBD1|TRBJ1-1|-|TRBV6-4
CASSPGGVNTEAFF
TGTGCCAGCAGTCCAGGGGGCGTGAACACTGAAGCTTTCTTT
>-|TRBJ2-1|-|TRBV19
CASRYQGTYNEQFF
TGTGCCAGTAGGTACCAGGGGACCTACAATGAGCAGTTCTTC
>-|TRBJ1-2|-|TRBV27
CASSWAHNYGYTF
TGTGCCAGCAGTTGGGCACATAACTATGGCTACACCTTC
>TRBD1|TRBJ2-3|-|TRBV18
CASSLSDRAGDTQYF
TGTGCCAGCTCACTTTCTGACAGGGCAGGAGATACGCAGTATTTT
>-|TRBJ2-3|-|TRBV19
CASSIGTDTQYF
TGTGCCAGTAGTATCGGCACAGATACGCAGTATTTT
>TRBD2|TRBJ2-1|-|TRBV29-1
CSARTSGSYNEQFF
TGCAGCGCTCGAACTAGCGGGAGTTACAATGAGCAGTTCTTC
>-|TRBJ1-1|-|TRBV9
CASSVGNRSAEAFF
TGTGCCAGCAGCGTCGGGAATCGGAGCGCTGAAGCTTTCTTT
>TRBD1|TRBJ1-3|-|TRBV10-3
CAIRRGTGFGNTIYF
TGTGCCATCAGAAGGGGGACAGGGTTTGGAAACACCATATATTTT
>TRBD1|TRBJ1-1|-|TRBV7-9
CASSLERQGGTEAFF
TGTGCCAGCAGCTTAGAGCGGCAGGGGGGCACTGAAGCTTTCTTT
>-|TRBJ1-2|-|TRBV20-1
CSASEYGGYTF
TGCAGTGCTAGTGAGTACGGTGGCTACACCTTC
>-|TRBJ2-3|-|TRBV24-1
CATSDGGPGATQYF
TGTGCCACCAGTGATGGGGGCCCCGGGGCTACGCAGTATTTT
>-|TRBJ2-1|-|TRBV4-1
CASSQDGGPQFF
TGCGCCAGCAGCCAAGATGGCGGCCCGCAGTTCTTC
>-|TRBJ2-5|-|TRBV11-1
CASSFPGSETQYF
TGTGCCAGCAGCTTCCCGGGGAGCGAGACCCAGTACTTC
>-|TRBJ1-5|many|TRBV2
CACSRTMSQPQHF
TGTGCCTGCAGTCGGACAATGAGTCAGCCCCAGCATTTT
>-|TRBJ2-7|-|TRBV30
CAWIRTAGSEQYF
TGTGCCTGGATCCGGACTGCCGGGAGTGAGCAGTACTTC
>TRBD1|TRBJ2-6|-|TRBV5-1
CASSTSGTGSSGANVLTF
TGCGCCAGCAGCACGTCCGGGACAGGGAGCTCTGGGGCCAACGTCCTGACTTTC
>-|TRBJ2-6|-|TRBV5-4
CASSSGDRSTGANVLTF
TGTGCCAGCAGCTCGGGGGACAGATCTACTGGGGCCAACGTCCTGACTTTC
>-|TRBJ1-1|-|TRBV7-9
CASSPRTAGANTEAFF
TGTGCCAGCAGCCCGCGTACGGCAGGGGCGAACACTGAAGCTTTCTTT
>-|TRBJ2-5|-|TRBV11-2
CASSLSASAEETQYF
TGTGCCAGCAGCTTATCGGCCTCGGCGGAAGAGACCCAGTACTTC
>-|TRBJ2-7|-|TRBV7-9
CASSAGRGYEQYF
TGTGCCAGCAGCGCCGGGCGGGGCTACGAGCAGTACTTC